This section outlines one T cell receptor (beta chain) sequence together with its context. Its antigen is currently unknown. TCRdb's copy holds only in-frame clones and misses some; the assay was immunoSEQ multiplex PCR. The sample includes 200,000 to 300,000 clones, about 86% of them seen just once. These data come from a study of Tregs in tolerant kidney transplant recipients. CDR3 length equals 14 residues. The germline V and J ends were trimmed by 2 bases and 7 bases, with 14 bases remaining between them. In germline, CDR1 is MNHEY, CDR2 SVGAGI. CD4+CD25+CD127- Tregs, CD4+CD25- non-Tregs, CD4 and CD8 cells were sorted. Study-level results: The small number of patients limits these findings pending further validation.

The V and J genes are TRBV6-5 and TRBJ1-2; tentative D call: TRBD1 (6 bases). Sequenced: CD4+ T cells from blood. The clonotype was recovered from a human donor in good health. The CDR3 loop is CASSYAQGNSGYTF. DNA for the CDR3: TGTGCCAGCAGTTACGCCCAGGGGAACAGTGGCTACACCTTC.